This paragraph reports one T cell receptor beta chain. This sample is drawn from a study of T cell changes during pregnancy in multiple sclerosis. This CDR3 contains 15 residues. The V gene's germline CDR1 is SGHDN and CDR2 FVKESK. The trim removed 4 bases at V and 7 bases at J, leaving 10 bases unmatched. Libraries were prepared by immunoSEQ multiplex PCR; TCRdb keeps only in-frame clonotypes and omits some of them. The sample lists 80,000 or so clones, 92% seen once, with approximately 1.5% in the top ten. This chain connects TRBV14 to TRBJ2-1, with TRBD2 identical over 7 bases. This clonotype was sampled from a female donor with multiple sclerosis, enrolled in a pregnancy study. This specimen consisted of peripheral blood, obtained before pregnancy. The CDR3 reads CASSLLRGAGNEQFF. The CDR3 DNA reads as TGTGCCAGCAGCCTACTTCGGGGAGCGGGGAATGAGCAGTTCTTC. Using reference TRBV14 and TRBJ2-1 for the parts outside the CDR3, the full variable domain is EAGVTQFPSHSVIEKGQTVTLRCDPISGHDNLYWYRRVMGKEIKFLLHFVKESKQDESGMPNNRFLAERTGGTYSTLKVQPAELEDSGVYFCASSLLRGAGNEQFFGPGTRLTVL.